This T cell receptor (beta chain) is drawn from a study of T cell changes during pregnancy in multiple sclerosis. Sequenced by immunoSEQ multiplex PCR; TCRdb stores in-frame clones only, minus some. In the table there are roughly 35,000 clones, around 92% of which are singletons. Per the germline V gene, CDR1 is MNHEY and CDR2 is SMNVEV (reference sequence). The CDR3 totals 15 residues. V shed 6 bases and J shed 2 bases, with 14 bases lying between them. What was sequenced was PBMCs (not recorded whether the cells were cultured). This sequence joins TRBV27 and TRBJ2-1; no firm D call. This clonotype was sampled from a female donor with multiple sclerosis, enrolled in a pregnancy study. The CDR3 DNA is TGTGCCAGCAGGCTATTAGCCCCCACCTACAATGAGCAGTTCTTC. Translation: CASRLLAPTYNEQFF.